This T cell receptor (beta chain) derives from a study of blood T cell repertoires in COVID-19. The wider study: Acute-phase and convalescent COVID-19 samples originated in the United States, Italy and Spain. In each case, the material was cDNA or gDNA derived from T cells, B-cell-depleted T cells, or PBMCs.

Original methodology: The authors estimated nucleated cell counts from reference gene primer amplification. The method was immunoSEQ multiplex PCR; TCRdb's version includes in-frame clones alone and lacks a portion of them. Clone size and the V and J calls come from that table; the DNA yielded D and trimming. The sample carries around 20,000 clones, about 85% recorded once. V was pared by 2 bases and J by 8 bases, with 11 bases between. Germline assignment: CDR1 GTSNPN and CDR2 SVGIG (reference sequence). The CDR3 spans 12 residues. A single count supports this clone. The chain combines TRBV30 with TRBJ2-3, with D possibly matching TRBD2 (5 bases). The specimen was peripheral blood. This TCR derives from a human donor with active COVID-19. The donor label of this sample is uncertain. This chain's CDR3 is CAWSSGSPTQYF. The DNA for the CDR3 is TGTGCCTGGAGTAGTGGGAGCCCTACGCAGTATTTT.